This TCR beta chain was documented in a study of blood T cell repertoires in COVID-19. The data were produced by immunoSEQ multiplex PCR, yet TCRdb's version contains in-frame clones alone and is incomplete. The data contain 140,000 or so clones, over 70% of them singletons. The CDR3 is made up of 13 amino acids. CDR1 and CDR2 from the germline V gene are PRHDT and FYEKMQ (reference sequence). V lost 2 bases and J 8 bases, leaving 9 bases between the germline ends. This rearrangement joins TRBV13 to TRBJ1-4; perhaps TRBD1 as D (5 bases). This TCR was recovered from a man between 50 and 59 years old with active or convalescent COVID-19. Sequencing was performed on peripheral blood. In DNA, the CDR3 is TGTGCCAGCAGCTTACTACAGGACGAAAAACTGTTTTTT. This gives the protein CASSLLQDEKLFF.